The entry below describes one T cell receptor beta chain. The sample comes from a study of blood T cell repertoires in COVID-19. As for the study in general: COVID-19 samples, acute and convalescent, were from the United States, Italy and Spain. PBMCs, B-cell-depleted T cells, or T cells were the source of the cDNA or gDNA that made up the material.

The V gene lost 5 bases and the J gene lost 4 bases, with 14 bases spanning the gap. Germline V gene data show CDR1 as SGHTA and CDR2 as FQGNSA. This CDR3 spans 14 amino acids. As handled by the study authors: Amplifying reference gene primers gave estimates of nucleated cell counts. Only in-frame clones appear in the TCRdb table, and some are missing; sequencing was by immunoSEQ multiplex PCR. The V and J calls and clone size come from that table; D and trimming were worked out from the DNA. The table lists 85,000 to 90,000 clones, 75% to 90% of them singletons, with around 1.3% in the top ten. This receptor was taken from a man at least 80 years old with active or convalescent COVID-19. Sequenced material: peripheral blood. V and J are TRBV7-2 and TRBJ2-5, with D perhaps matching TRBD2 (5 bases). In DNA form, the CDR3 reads TGTGCCAGCAGCACAAACCGGGGTGGAGAGACCCAGTACTTC. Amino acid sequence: CASSTNRGGETQYF.